What follows describes a single T cell receptor (beta chain). No antigen is known for it. The source of the sample is a study of identical twins. Study-level findings and limits: The study found that models underestimated out-of-frame TCR alpha sharing in monozygotic twins. Invariant T cells like MAIT and iNKT could partly confound the zero-insertion analyses.

TCRdb called the 5' RACE reads again in MiXCR, with one record for every CDR3 protein. Here the sample spans under 450,000 distinct CDR3 sequences, under 20% being singletons. What was sequenced was naive T cells sorted from blood. The receptor was isolated from a man in his fifties in good health.

The chain's CDR3 is CASSFVTGASLGANVLTF. The DNA for the CDR3 is TGCGCCAGCAGTTTCGTGACAGGGGCTTCCCTTGGGGCCAACGTCCTGACTTTC. This rearrangement joins TRBV5-1 to TRBJ2-6; 8 nucleotides align to TRBD1. Germline CDR1 is SGHRS and CDR2 is YFSETQ. V was pared by 5 bases and J by 3 bases, with 13 bases of the junction left unmatched. The CDR3 sequence is 18 residues long.